Following are 17 T cell receptor beta chains from one sample sequenced in a study of cytomegalovirus exposure and HLA in healthy donors. PCR amplification relied on 60 Vbeta primers (plus 13 Jbeta primers). The assay was immunoSEQ multiplex PCR, and TCRdb's table has in-frame clones only and misses some. The sample has approximately 180,000 clones, 77% seen once. Source material: PBMCs. These receptor sequences come from a woman in her twenties or thirties in good health and CMV-seropositive.

V is TRBV6-5 and J is TRBJ1-1; 7 positions agree with TRBD1. This CDR3 is 12 amino acids long. Germline CDR1 and CDR2: MNHEY and SVGAGI. V gave up 7 bases and J gave up 9 bases; unmatched junction bases: 8. The CDR3 bases are TGTGCCAGCAATCGTAAGACAGGGAAAGCTTTCTTT. Amino acid sequence: CASNRKTGKAFF.

This sequence joins TRBV15 and TRBJ1-5; TRBD1 agrees at 7 bases. With V trimmed by 0 bases and J by 5 bases, 7 bases remained unmatched. This CDR3 is 16 amino acids long. From germline, CDR1 is LNHNV and CDR2 YYDKDF (reference sequence). CDR3 sequence: CATSRDLGQGDQPQHF. In DNA form, the CDR3 reads TGTGCCACCAGCAGAGATCTGGGGCAGGGGGATCAGCCCCAGCATTTT.

The rearrangement links TRBV28 to TRBJ2-7, with 10 bases identical to TRBD2. After removal of 8 bases from V and 1 base from J, the junction contained 5 bases not matched to a gene. CDR3 length: 14 residues. Germline lookup yields CDR1 MDHEN and CDR2 SYDVKM. In nucleotides, the CDR3 is TGTGCCAGCGCCCCTAGCGGGGGTTCCTACGAGCAGTACTTC. Encoded protein: CASAPSGGSYEQYF.

This clone was seen a handful of times. The V and J genes are TRBV6-1 and TRBJ2-5; 9 positions match TRBD1. Trimming at V came to 3 bases and at J to 5 bases, leaving 13 bases not matched to a gene. Germline CDR1 reads MNHNS; CDR2 reads SASEGT. This CDR3 comprises 17 residues. CDR3 residues: CASSDEMGQGFVETQYF. CDR3 DNA: TGTGCCAGCAGTGATGAAATGGGACAGGGTTTTGTCGAGACCCAGTACTTC.

The rearrangement links TRBV4-1 to TRBJ2-1, with TRBD2 matching 15 bases. CDR1 and CDR2 (germline): MGHRA, YSYEKL. V lost 1 base, J lost 7 bases, and 5 bases stayed unmatched. The CDR3 has 17 residues. The CDR3 sequence: CASSQVWTSGRVNEQFF. CDR3 DNA: TGCGCCAGCAGCCAAGTTTGGACTAGCGGGAGGGTTAATGAGCAGTTCTTC.

V is TRBV28 and J is TRBJ1-3, with D perhaps TRBD1 (5 bases). Trimming cost V 6 bases and J 3 bases, with 15 bases left between them. Looked up from germline, CDR1 is MDHEN and CDR2 is SYDVKM. The CDR3 extends over 15 amino acids. CDR3 coding DNA: TGTGCCAGCAGCGCCACAGGACCCGATGGAAACACCATATATTTT. Translated, it gives CASSATGPDGNTIYF.

The rearrangement uses TRBV30 and TRBJ1-1, with 7 bases lining up with TRBD1. The V segment lost 7 bases and the J segment 7 bases; nucleotides outside the gene matches: 6. CDR1 is GTSNPN, CDR2 SVGIG, per germline (reference sequence). This CDR3 spans 11 amino acids. The CDR3 nucleotides read TGTGCCTTCTCGGGACAGAGTGAAGCTTTCTTT. As protein: CAFSGQSEAFF.

Only one count was recorded for this clone. This rearrangement joins TRBV12-1 to TRBJ2-3; the table gives TRBD2 as D, unverified against the DNA. TRBV12-1 is a known pseudogene. The length of the CDR3 is 14 residues. CDR3 sequence (DNA): TGTGCCAGCAGCCAGGGACTTACCAAAGATACGCAGTATTTT. Protein sequence: CASSQGLTKDTQYF.

The CDR3 region has the DNA TGCGCCAGCAGCTCGGGGGGAGGGAGCACAGATACGCAGTATTTT. Protein product: CASSSGGGSTDTQYF. The chain links TRBV5-1 to TRBJ2-3; 7 positions match TRBD2. V gave up 3 bases and J gave up 0 bases; unmatched junction bases: 4. Germline CDR1 and CDR2: SGHRS and YFSETQ. The CDR3 is 15 amino acids.

V usage is TRBV18 and J usage is TRBJ1-5, with TRBD1 matching 7 bases. The CDR3 runs 15 residues. Germline V gives CDR1 KGHSH, CDR2 LQKENI. V shed 5 bases, J shed 4 bases, and the junction held 8 bases outside the gene matches. CDR3: CASSTGTDLNQPQHF. CDR3 sequence (DNA): TGTGCCAGCTCAACCGGGACAGACCTAAATCAGCCCCAGCATTTT.

The chain carries TRBV19 and TRBJ1-5; no clear D. The CDR3 length is 16 residues. The germline V gene has CDR1 LNHDA and CDR2 SQIVND (reference sequence). V was trimmed by 3 bases and J by 2 bases, leaving 14 bases between them. DNA of the CDR3: TGTGCCAGTAGTATTAGTCCGTTCATGGGCAATCAGCCCCAGCATTTT. It yields the protein CASSISPFMGNQPQHF.

This chain connects TRBV9 to TRBJ2-3, with unresolved D. V was cut by 4 bases and J by 5 bases, with 17 bases left in between. The CDR3 runs to 15 residues. Germline-derived CDR1 and CDR2 are SGDLS and YYNGEE. In DNA form, the CDR3 reads TGTGCCAGCAGCCAAGATGACTTCTTGGGAGATACGCAGTATTTT. This codes for CASSQDDFLGDTQYF.

In this sample, this clone turned up once. The V and J genes are TRBV7-3 and TRBJ1-2; D gene unclear. V was clipped by 2 bases and J by 2 bases, with 9 bases between them. CDR3 length equals 14 residues. Looked up from germline, CDR1 is SGHTA and CDR2 is FQGTGA. The CDR3, as DNA: TGTGCCAGCAGCTTAGAGGGTTCAAACTATGGCTACACCTTC. It translates to CASSLEGSNYGYTF.

The rearrangement uses TRBV9 and TRBJ2-7; perhaps TRBD1 as D (6 bases). This CDR3 spans 13 amino acids. The V gene's germline CDR1 is SGDLS and CDR2 YYNGEE. The V end was cut by 0 bases, the J end by 6 bases, with 10 bases between. The CDR3 DNA is TGTGCCAGCAGCGTAGAAGGGGGACGCGAGCAGTACTTC. It codes for CASSVEGGREQYF.

The V and J genes are TRBV7-2 and TRBJ2-1; D gene ambiguous. V was cut by 5 bases and J by 4 bases, with 6 bases left in between. This CDR3 is 12 amino acids long. Per the germline V gene, CDR1 is SGHTA and CDR2 is FQGNSA. The DNA for the CDR3 is TGTGCCAGCAGCCCGAGGTACAATGAGCAGTTCTTC. This sequence encodes CASSPRYNEQFF.

This clone turned up a few times. The genes are TRBV11-3 and TRBJ2-3; 14 nucleotides agree with TRBD2. Germline lookup yields CDR1 SGHNT and CDR2 YENEEA. The CDR3 consists of 18 residues. The trim removed 5 bases at V and 2 bases at J, leaving 9 bases unmatched. Here the CDR3 DNA reads TGTGCCAGCAGCCCCGGGACTAGCGGGAGTAAGACCACAGATACGCAGTATTTT. Amino acids: CASSPGTSGSKTTDTQYF.

A few counts support this clone. This chain uses TRBV13 with TRBJ2-3; 12 bases agree with TRBD2. Germline-derived CDR1 and CDR2 are PRHDT and FYEKMQ (reference sequence). After removal of 3 bases from V and 2 bases from J, the junction contained 9 bases not matched to a gene. The CDR3 covers 18 residues. The CDR3 region has the DNA TGTGCCAGCAGCTTTCTCTCCCGACTAGCGGGAGACACAGATACGCAGTATTTT. This translates into CASSFLSRLAGDTDTQYF. The full variable domain, its missing parts supplied by reference TRBV13 and TRBJ2-3, is AAGVIQSPRHLIKEKRETATLKCYPIPRHDTVYWYQQGPGQDPQFLISFYEKMQSDKGSIPDRFSAQQFSDYHSELNMSSLELGDSALYFCASSFLSRLAGDTDTQYFGPGTRLTVL.